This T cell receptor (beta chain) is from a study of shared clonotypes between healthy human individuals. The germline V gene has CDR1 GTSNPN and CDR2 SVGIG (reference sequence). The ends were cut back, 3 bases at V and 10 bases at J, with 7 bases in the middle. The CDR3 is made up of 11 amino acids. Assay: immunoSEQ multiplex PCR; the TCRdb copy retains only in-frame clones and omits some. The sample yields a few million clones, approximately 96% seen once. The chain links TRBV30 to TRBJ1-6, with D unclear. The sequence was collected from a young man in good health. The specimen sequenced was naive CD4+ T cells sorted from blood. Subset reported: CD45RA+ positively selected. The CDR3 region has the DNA TGTGCCTGGAGGTCCGCCTCACCCCTCCACTTT. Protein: CAWRSASPLHF. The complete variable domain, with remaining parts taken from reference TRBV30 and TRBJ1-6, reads SQTIHQWPATLVQPVGSPLSLECTVEGTSNPNLYWYRQAAGRGLQLLFYSVGIGQISSEVPQNLSASRPQDRQFILSSKKLLLSDSGFYLCAWRSASPLHFGNGTRLTVT.